This T cell receptor (beta chain) was identified in a study of vaccination and CD4 T cells after COVID-19. The V and J ends lost 1 base and 2 bases respectively, with 11 bases between them. CDR3 size: 15 residues. Germline V gives CDR1 LGHDT, CDR2 YNNKEL (reference sequence). Described treatment: roughly 11-day PBMC culture with coronavirus spike peptide pools or control peptides (ViraFEST assay). With the Oncomine TCR Beta short-read assay, DNA from cultured CD4+ T cells was sequenced. Once CD4+ T cells had been cultured, genomic DNA was extracted from them. From the PCR reads, TCRdb called clonotypes with MiXCR, one entry per CDR3 protein. Of 16,000 or so distinct CDR3 sequences listed, approximately 55% are singletons. There are a few counts of this clonotype. The antigen remains unidentified.

V is TRBV3-1 and J is TRBJ1-2; possible D gene TRBD1, 5 bases. The sequencing sample was made of CD4+ T cells from blood, cultured in vitro. This receptor was taken from a human donor who had recovered from COVID-19. CDR3 sequence: CASSQGQGGNYGYTF. CDR3 bases: TGTGCCAGCAGCCAAGGGCAGGGTGGGAACTATGGCTACACCTTC.